One and the same sample provided the 28 T cell receptor beta chains below, sequenced in a study of blood T cell repertoires in COVID-19. Libraries were prepared by immunoSEQ multiplex PCR; TCRdb keeps only in-frame clonotypes and omits some of them. The sample has 55,000 to 70,000 clones; 85% to 90% are singletons. Sequencing input: peripheral blood. These receptors were obtained from a man in his 70s with acute or convalescent COVID-19.

This chain connects TRBV7-2 to TRBJ2-3; the D gene is possibly TRBD2 (5 bases). The CDR3 extends over 12 amino acids. Trimming pared 1 base from V and 9 bases from J, leaving 8 bases between. Germline CDR1 and CDR2: SGHTA and FQGNSA. CDR3 coding DNA: TGTGCCAGCAGCTTAGAACTAGGAACGCAGTATTTT. Its translation: CASSLELGTQYF.

The chain is built from TRBV7-6 and TRBJ2-3; 10 bases line up with TRBD1. The germline gives CDR1 SGHVS, CDR2 FNYEAQ. The CDR3 totals 17 residues. V was pared by 0 bases and J by 4 bases, with 7 bases of the junction left unmatched. The CDR3: CASSLATGGGLADTQYF. The DNA of the CDR3 is TGTGCCAGCAGCTTAGCGACAGGGGGCGGTCTAGCAGATACGCAGTATTTT.

This chain joins TRBV7-6 and TRBJ1-5; tentatively, D is TRBD1 (6 bases). Trimming shortened V by 1 base and J by 7 bases, and 17 bases separated the two germline ends. The CDR3 contains 16 residues. In germline, CDR1 is SGHVS, CDR2 FNYEAQ. DNA for the CDR3: TGTGCCAGCAGCTTAGGACAGGTGGGCTTAGGGCAGCCCCAGCATTTT. Translated: CASSLGQVGLGQPQHF.

V and J are TRBV6-6 and TRBJ2-3; TRBD2 agrees at 10 bases. The CDR3 runs 16 residues. The V segment lost 7 bases and the J segment 4 bases; nucleotides outside the gene matches: 11. Germline CDR1 reads MNHNY; CDR2 reads SVGAGI (reference sequence). As DNA, the CDR3 is TGTGCCAGCACCCAACCTAGAGCGGGAGGGCCAGATACGCAGTATTTT. Protein: CASTQPRAGGPDTQYF.

The gene calls are TRBV6-1 and TRBJ2-7, with TRBD1 identical over 12 bases. The ends lost 2 bases at V and 6 bases at J; junction bases unmatched: 8. Germline CDR1 is MNHNS and CDR2 is SASEGT. There are 16 residues in the CDR3. The CDR3 nucleotides are TGTGCCAGCAGTGAATCTCCGGGACAGGGGGCGAGCGAGCAGTACTTC. The encoded protein is CASSESPGQGASEQYF.

The chain uses TRBV3-1 (or the pseudogene TRBV3-2) and TRBJ1-2; no clear D gene. Trimming pared 4 bases from V and 8 bases from J, leaving 14 bases between. Germline V CDR1 and CDR2: LGHDT, YNNKEL (reference sequence). The CDR3 runs 13 residues. CDR3 nucleotides: TGTGCCAGCAGCCTTCGACAATCAAGAGGCTACACCTTC. It yields the protein CASSLRQSRGYTF.

This clone appeared once. The V gene is TRBV6-5, the J gene TRBJ2-3, with TRBD2 as a possible D gene (5 bases). The V gene's germline CDR1 is MNHEY and CDR2 SVGAGI. The CDR3 spans 13 residues. V lost 5 bases to trimming and J lost 0 bases, with 6 bases between them. The CDR3: CASSRTSTDTQYF. The CDR3 DNA follows: TGTGCCAGCAGTCGGACTAGCACAGATACGCAGTATTTT.

This sequence joins TRBV28 and TRBJ2-7, with D tentatively TRBD2 (6 bases). Per the germline V gene, CDR1 is MDHEN and CDR2 is SYDVKM. V lost 5 bases and J lost 6, with 20 bases in between. CDR3 length: 15 amino acids. The CDR3 nucleotides read TGTGCCAGCAGTCGCAGACTAGTCTTTTTCTCCGAGCAGTACTTC. Residues: CASSRRLVFFSEQYF.

The V call is TRBV5-6, the J call TRBJ2-7; 7 bases line up with TRBD2. CDR1 is SGHDT, CDR2 YYEEEE, per germline. This CDR3 contains 14 residues. Trimming cost V 2 bases and J 0 bases; bases outside gene matches: 2. Here the CDR3 DNA reads TGTGCCAGCAGCTTCGGGGGGTTCTCCTACGAGCAGTACTTC. Its protein product is CASSFGGFSYEQYF. Variable domain in full (rest from reference TRBV5-6 and TRBJ2-7): DAGVTQSPTHLIKTRGQQVTLRCSPKSGHDTVSWYQQALGQGPQFIFQYYEEEERQRGNFPDRFSGHQFPNYSSELNVNALLLGDSALYLCASSFGGFSYEQYFGPGTRLTVT.

The J gene is TRBJ2-7, the V gene TRBV19; D not resolved. Trimming cost V 9 bases and J 0 bases, with 18 bases left between them. Germline CDR1 is LNHDA and CDR2 is SQIVND (reference sequence). CDR3 length: 15 residues. The CDR3 region has the DNA TGTGCCAGATCCGATATATGCTTCGGCTCCTACGAGCAGTACTTC. Translation: CARSDICFGSYEQYF.

This chain joins TRBV5-1 and TRBJ1-2; tentatively, D is TRBD1 (5 bases). Germline V gene lookup returns CDR1 SGHRS and CDR2 YFSETQ. The CDR3 is 16 residues long. V lost 1 base and J lost 4, with 17 bases in between. The CDR3 loop reads CASSLRLQAGGYGYTF. The CDR3 nucleotides are TGCGCCAGCAGCTTGAGGCTACAGGCCGGTGGCTATGGCTACACCTTC.

The genes are TRBV3-1 (or the pseudogene TRBV3-2) and TRBJ2-3; 8 bases map to TRBD2. CDR3 length: 17 amino acids. Germline V gene data show CDR1 as LGHDT and CDR2 as YNNKEL (reference sequence). Germline trimming cut 0 bases from V and 2 bases from J; bases unmatched to any gene: 7. CDR3 region: CASSQEGLAGYTDTQYF. In DNA form, the CDR3 reads TGTGCCAGCAGCCAAGAAGGGTTAGCGGGGTACACAGATACGCAGTATTTT.

This rearrangement joins TRBV7-8 to TRBJ1-2, with a tentative D call TRBD1 (6 bases). There are 13 residues in the CDR3. Germline values: CDR1 SGHVS, CDR2 FQNEAQ. Between the trimmed V and J ends, which lost 5 bases and 7 bases, there was a span of 14 bases. The CDR3 is CASSLRQDGGYTF. The DNA of the CDR3 is TGTGCCAGCAGCCTGCGACAGGATGGTGGCTACACCTTC.

The CDR3 here is CATSRVGGPSNEKLFF. The DNA of the CDR3 is TGTGCCACCAGCAGAGTAGGCGGGCCGTCTAATGAAAAACTGTTTTTT. The rearrangement uses TRBV15 and TRBJ1-4; D unclear. Germline lookup yields CDR1 LNHNV and CDR2 YYDKDF (reference sequence). The CDR3 consists of 16 residues. The V and J ends lost 1 base and 3 bases respectively, with 12 bases between them.

The rearrangement uses TRBV6-1 and TRBJ2-1; TRBD2 aligns across 9 bases. Germline V gives CDR1 MNHNS, CDR2 SASEGT. V lost 3 bases and J lost 2; bases outside the gene matches: 5. CDR3 size: 16 residues. The CDR3 nucleotides are TGTGCCAGCAGTGACCGGACTAGCGAAGCCTACAATGAGCAGTTCTTC. This gives the protein CASSDRTSEAYNEQFF.

This sequence joins TRBV18 and TRBJ1-1; no firm D call. Germline CDR1 and CDR2: KGHSH and LQKENI. There are 12 residues in the CDR3. V shed 3 bases and J shed 8 bases, with 10 bases lying between them. CDR3 amino acids: CASSPVSIEAFF. The CDR3 region has the DNA TGTGCCAGCTCACCCGTCTCTATCGAAGCTTTCTTT.

The V call is TRBV5-5, the J call TRBJ2-7; 7 bases align to TRBD1. The CDR3 sequence is 14 residues long. Germline CDR1 SGHKS, CDR2 YYEKEE (reference sequence). J lost 0 bases, V lost 3 bases, and 3 bases had no gene match. The CDR3 spells CASSSQGISYEQYF. CDR3 nucleotides: TGTGCCAGCAGCTCACAGGGGATCTCCTACGAGCAGTACTTC.

V and J are TRBV5-1 and TRBJ1-1; D gene uncertain. Trimming removed 3 bases at V and 4 bases at J, with 16 bases between. The CDR3 is made up of 15 amino acids. Germline CDR1 and CDR2: SGHRS and YFSETQ. The CDR3 spells CASSSRPGRSTEAFF. CDR3 DNA: TGCGCCAGCAGCTCCCGACCGGGGAGGAGCACTGAAGCTTTCTTT.

The rearrangement links TRBV18 to TRBJ2-2; 7 nucleotides match TRBD2. The CDR3 extends over 15 amino acids. CDR1 and CDR2 (germline): KGHSH, LQKENI. Unmatched junction bases numbered 6, after V lost 3 bases and J lost 5 bases. The CDR3 nucleotides are TGTGCCAGCTCACCTAGCGGGCCTACTACCGGGGAGCTGTTTTTT. Translation: CASSPSGPTTGELFF.

This chain uses TRBV5-6 with TRBJ2-5; possible D gene TRBD2, 5 bases. The germline CDR1 and CDR2 sequences are SGHDT and YYEEEE. The germline V and J ends were trimmed by 4 bases and 0 bases, with 13 bases remaining between them. The CDR3 runs 15 residues. The CDR3 DNA reads as TGTGCCAGCAGCCCTATAGGCGGGTACCAAGAGACCCAGTACTTC. As protein: CASSPIGGYQETQYF.

The chain recombines TRBV5-1 with TRBJ2-5; 8 bases are shared with TRBD2. Germline CDR1 and CDR2: SGHRS and YFSETQ. V lost 2 bases, J lost 2 bases, and 5 bases stayed unmatched. The CDR3 has 15 amino acids. In DNA form, the CDR3 reads TGCGCCAGCAGCTTCCAAGCGGGGGCGCAAGAGACCCAGTACTTC. Its translation: CASSFQAGAQETQYF.

CDR3 nucleotides: TGTGCCAGCAGCCTCCCAGGGGGGACCGGGGAGCTGTTTTTT. Translation gives CASSLPGGTGELFF. This chain joins TRBV3-1 (or the pseudogene TRBV3-2) and TRBJ2-2; a weak D match, TRBD1 (7 bases). Germline CDR1 and CDR2: LGHDT and YNNKEL (reference sequence). V was clipped by 4 bases and J by 5 bases, with 11 bases between them. The CDR3 extends over 14 amino acids.

The rearrangement links TRBV7-3 to TRBJ2-2, with 7 positions matching TRBD1. V dropped 5 bases and J dropped 7; count of bases not matched to a gene: 10. CDR3 length: 15 residues. Per the germline V gene, CDR1 is SGHTA and CDR2 is FQGTGA. The chain's CDR3 is CASSLPQGSGGELFF. The DNA of the CDR3 is TGTGCCAGCAGCCTGCCACAGGGGTCGGGCGGGGAGCTGTTTTTT.

The V gene is TRBV5-1, the J gene TRBJ1-1; D remains unclear. Per germline, CDR1 SGHRS and CDR2 YFSETQ. The CDR3 sequence is 13 residues long. V was shortened by 0 bases and J by 1 base, with 4 bases between the two germline ends. Here the CDR3 DNA reads TGCGCCAGCAGCTTGGCCGGGAACACTGAAGCTTTCTTT. It yields the protein CASSLAGNTEAFF.

V is TRBV19 and J is TRBJ1-6, with D perhaps matching TRBD1 (6 bases). Trimming removed 6 bases at V and 6 bases at J, with 15 bases between. This CDR3 has 15 residues. Germline V CDR1 and CDR2: LNHDA, SQIVND (reference sequence). The CDR3 nucleotides read TGTGCCAGTAGAGTGACAGGCCTTAGTAATTCACCCCTCCACTTT. It translates to CASRVTGLSNSPLHF.

Notes on this clone: The sample holds other DNA sequences that translate to the same CDR3. The rearrangement joins TRBV5-1 to TRBJ2-7, with 8 bases matching TRBD1. Per germline, CDR1 SGHRS and CDR2 YFSETQ. V dropped 3 bases and J dropped 2; count of bases not matched to a gene: 7. The CDR3 is 15 residues long. CDR3 in amino acids: CASSSGGTGAYEQYF. The DNA of the CDR3 is TGCGCCAGCAGCTCTGGGGGGACAGGAGCCTACGAGCAGTACTTC.

The chain couples TRBV7-2 to TRBJ2-3; TRBD2 agrees at 8 bases. Unmatched junction bases numbered 3, after V lost 4 bases and J lost 0 bases. Germline V gene lookup returns CDR1 SGHTA and CDR2 FQGNSA. The CDR3 has 15 residues. CDR3 in DNA: TGTGCCAGCAGCTCCCCTAGCGGGAGCACAGATACGCAGTATTTT. Residues: CASSSPSGSTDTQYF.

The rearrangement joins TRBV2 to TRBJ1-2; 8 nucleotides agree with TRBD1. V lost 4 bases to trimming and J lost 8 bases; unmatched junction nucleotides: 12. This CDR3 has 15 amino acids. Germline-derived CDR1 and CDR2 are SNHLY and FYNNEI. CDR3 region: CASSVQGGQGYGYTF. DNA of the CDR3: TGTGCCAGCAGTGTGCAGGGAGGACAGGGATACGGCTACACCTTC.